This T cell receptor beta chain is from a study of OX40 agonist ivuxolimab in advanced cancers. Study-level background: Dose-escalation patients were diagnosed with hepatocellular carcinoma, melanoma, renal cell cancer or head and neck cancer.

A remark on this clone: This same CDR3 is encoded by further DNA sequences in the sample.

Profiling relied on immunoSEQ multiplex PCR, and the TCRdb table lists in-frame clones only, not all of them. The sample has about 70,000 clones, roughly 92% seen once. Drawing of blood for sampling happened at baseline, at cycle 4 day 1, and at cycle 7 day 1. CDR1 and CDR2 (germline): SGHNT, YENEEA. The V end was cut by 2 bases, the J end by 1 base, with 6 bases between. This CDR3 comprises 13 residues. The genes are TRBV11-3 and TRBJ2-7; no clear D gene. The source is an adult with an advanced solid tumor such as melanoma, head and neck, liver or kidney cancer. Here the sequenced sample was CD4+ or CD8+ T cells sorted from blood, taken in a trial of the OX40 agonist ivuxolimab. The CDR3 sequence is CASSLYGSYEQYF. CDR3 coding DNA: TGTGCCAGCAGCTTATACGGTTCCTACGAGCAGTACTTC.